Below, 31 T cell receptor beta chains from the same sample are listed, as sequenced in a study of cytomegalovirus exposure and HLA in healthy donors. With 60 Vbeta and 13 Jbeta primers, the PCR was carried out. Profiled with immunoSEQ multiplex PCR; TCRdb holds only in-frame clones, not every one. This table holds some 110,000 clones, over 75% found once. Sequenced: PBMCs. The receptors were sampled from a man aged 30 to 39 in good health and CMV-seropositive.

The chain recombines TRBV25-1 with TRBJ2-2, with TRBD1 as a possible D gene (5 bases). The CDR3 sequence is 17 residues long. Germline CDR1 is MGHDK and CDR2 is SYGVNS. Deletions cut 2 bases from V and 1 base from J, with 14 bases between. The CDR3 is CASSERIGRVNTGELFF. The CDR3 nucleotides are TGTGCCAGCAGTGAAAGAATAGGCAGGGTGAACACCGGGGAGCTGTTTTTT.

The V and J genes are TRBV30 and TRBJ2-3; 8 nucleotides align to TRBD1. The CDR3 totals 14 residues. Germline assignment: CDR1 GTSNPN and CDR2 SVGIG (reference sequence). V was clipped by 4 bases and J by 5 bases; unmatched bases: 8. The CDR3 coding sequence is TGTGCCTGGACCTTCAGGGGGCGCAGAGATACGCAGTATTTT. It specifies CAWTFRGRRDTQYF.

J is TRBJ1-1 and V is TRBV5-6; 8 bases line up with TRBD1. The CDR3 consists of 14 residues. Trimming removed 3 bases from V and 7 bases from J; junction bases left unmatched: 8. Looked up from germline, CDR1 is SGHDT and CDR2 is YYEEEE. The CDR3 DNA sequence: TGTGCCAGCAGCTCCGGATTACAGGGGGATGAAGCTTTCTTT. Translation gives CASSSGLQGDEAFF.

The CDR3 DNA reads TGCAGCGTTGGCCGGGGGAGCAGCGAGCAGTACTTC. Translating it yields CSVGRGSSEQYF. The chain has TRBV29-1 and TRBJ2-5; perhaps TRBD2 as D (6 bases). The DNA end lines up better with TRBJ2-7; the J call may be wrong. Germline V gene sequence: CDR1 SQVTM, CDR2 ANQGSEA. The CDR3 has 12 amino acids.

The chain employs TRBV7-8 and TRBJ1-2; 8 positions agree with TRBD1. The CDR3 consists of 14 residues. The J segment lost 7 bases and the V segment lost 0 bases, leaving 4 bases of the junction unmatched. Germline CDR1 SGHVS, CDR2 FQNEAQ. CDR3 in DNA: TGTGCCAGCAGCTTAGCCCAACAGGGGGTTGGCTACACCTTC. Residues: CASSLAQQGVGYTF.

This chain connects TRBV6-5 to TRBJ2-3; D unclear. This CDR3 comprises 14 residues. From germline, CDR1 is MNHEY and CDR2 SVGAGI. With 5 bases removed from V and 0 bases from J, the gap between germline ends came to 9 bases. The DNA of the CDR3 is TGTGCCAGCAGTGTGGCCAGAAGCACAGATACGCAGTATTTT. This sequence encodes CASSVARSTDTQYF.

The chain employs TRBV7-8 and TRBJ2-7, with 7 nucleotides matching TRBD1. The CDR3 has 15 residues. V lost 8 bases and J lost 4; bases outside the gene matches: 14. Germline assignment: CDR1 SGHVS and CDR2 FQNEAQ. CDR3 protein: CASLPTGTDLYEQYF. The CDR3 bases are TGTGCCAGCCTACCGACCGGGACAGACCTTTACGAGCAGTACTTC.

The gene calls are TRBV29-1 and TRBJ2-5; D is uncertain. The tail of the sequence fits TRBJ2-7 better, so the J call may be wrong. CDR1 is SQVTM, CDR2 ANQGSEA, per germline. The CDR3 has 13 amino acids. CDR3 coding DNA: TGCAGCGTTGAAAATACGATCTCCTACGAGCAGTACTTC. Translation gives CSVENTISYEQYF.

This clone was seen a few times. The chain joins TRBV5-1 to TRBJ2-3, with 9 bases identical to TRBD1. Germline lookup yields CDR1 SGHRS and CDR2 YFSETQ. V gave up 4 bases and J gave up 6 bases; unmatched junction bases: 6. CDR3 size: 14 residues. CDR3 DNA sequence: TGCGCCAGCAGCCGGACAGGGGTATGGGATACGCAGTATTTT. Translated: CASSRTGVWDTQYF.

This clone was picked up a small number of times. The CDR3, as DNA: TGCGCCAGCAGCTTACTGACTAGCGGGGGTTACGAGCAGTACTTC. Amino acids: CASSLLTSGGYEQYF. V is TRBV5-1 and J is TRBJ2-7; 12 bases match TRBD2. From germline, CDR1 is SGHRS and CDR2 YFSETQ. The CDR3 totals 15 residues. V trimming: 2 bases; J trimming: 4 bases; junction bases outside the gene matches: 4.

This rearrangement joins TRBV7-9 to TRBJ1-2, with D perhaps TRBD1 (5 bases). Germline lookup yields CDR1 SEHNR and CDR2 FQNEAQ (reference sequence). V was cut by 0 bases and J by 5 bases, with 10 bases left in between. The CDR3 contains 14 residues. CDR3 region: CASSLAGLSYGYTF. The CDR3 nucleotides read TGTGCCAGCAGCTTAGCGGGGCTGAGTTATGGCTACACCTTC.

The CDR3 bases are TGCGCCAGCAGCCAATCTGGACAGGGAGATAATTCACCCCTCCACTTT. It codes for CASSQSGQGDNSPLHF. This chain links TRBV4-1 with TRBJ1-6; 8 bases are a match to TRBD1. The CDR3 covers 16 residues. The J segment lost 5 bases and the V segment lost 2 bases, leaving 5 bases of the junction unmatched. Germline loops: CDR1 MGHRA, CDR2 YSYEKL.

This clone appeared a few times. The rearrangement uses TRBV2 and TRBJ1-2; the D is unclear. The CDR3 is 13 amino acids. Germline assignment: CDR1 SNHLY and CDR2 FYNNEI. Trimming removed 3 bases from V and 0 bases from J, with 5 bases in between. CDR3 sequence (DNA): TGTGCCAGCAGTGATGGGCCTAACTATGGCTACACCTTC. Translating it yields CASSDGPNYGYTF. The entire variable domain, with the rest obtained from reference TRBV2 and TRBJ1-2, is as follows: EPEVTQTPSHQVTQMGQEVILRCVPISNHLYFYWYRQILGQKVEFLVSFYNNEISEKSEIFDDQFSVERPDGSNFTLKIRSTKLEDSAMYFCASSDGPNYGYTFGSGTRLTVV.

The CDR3 region has the DNA TGTGCCAGCAGCCGTAGACAGTCCACAGATACGCAGTATTTT. Translated, it gives CASSRRQSTDTQYF. This chain uses TRBV7-9 with TRBJ2-3, with D possibly TRBD1 on 5 matching bases. The CDR3 spans 14 residues. The germline V gene encodes CDR1 SEHNR and CDR2 FQNEAQ (reference sequence). With 5 bases removed from V and 2 bases from J, the gap between germline ends came to 11 bases.

This rearrangement joins TRBV2 to TRBJ1-1; weak D call: TRBD1 (5 bases). The V gene lost 8 bases and the J gene lost 1 base, with 11 bases spanning the gap. The germline V gene encodes CDR1 SNHLY and CDR2 FYNNEI. The CDR3 runs to 13 residues. The DNA of the CDR3 is TGTGCCAGCGTCGAAACAGGGAACACTGAAGCTTTCTTT. As protein: CASVETGNTEAFF. Drawing the rest from reference TRBV2 and TRBJ1-1, the complete variable domain is EPEVTQTPSHQVTQMGQEVILRCVPISNHLYFYWYRQILGQKVEFLVSFYNNEISEKSEIFDDQFSVERPDGSNFTLKIRSTKLEDSAMYFCASVETGNTEAFFGQGTRLTVV.

V usage is TRBV30 and J usage is TRBJ1-4; maybe TRBD1 (6 bases). CDR1 and CDR2 from the germline V gene are GTSNPN and SVGIG (reference sequence). V lost 5 bases, J lost 1 base, and 11 bases lay in between. The CDR3 contains 14 residues. CDR3 region: CAWGRGETNEKLFF. The CDR3 coding sequence is TGTGCCTGGGGGAGGGGGGAAACTAATGAAAAACTGTTTTTT.

This sequence joins TRBV5-6 and TRBJ1-3, with D tentatively TRBD1 (5 bases). Germline V gene sequence: CDR1 SGHDT, CDR2 YYEEEE. This CDR3 is built from 15 residues. V lost 1 base to trimming and J lost 0 bases, with 8 bases between them. CDR3: CASSLPGLSGNTIYF. The CDR3 DNA sequence: TGTGCCAGCAGCTTGCCAGGGCTCTCTGGAAACACCATATATTTT.

The chain has TRBV29-1 and TRBJ2-7; possibly TRBD2 for D (5 bases). This CDR3 has 12 amino acids. Trimming shortened V by 7 bases and J by 0 bases, and 10 bases separated the two germline ends. CDR1 is SQVTM and CDR2 is ANQGSEA in the germline V gene. The CDR3: CSAQEDSYEQYF. For the CDR3, the DNA is TGCAGCGCCCAGGAGGACTCCTACGAGCAGTACTTC.

Here the CDR3 reads CASSLDPITGAFF. Written as DNA, the CDR3 is TGTGCCAGCAGCTTAGACCCGATTACCGGGGCTTTCTTT. The rearrangement joins TRBV11-2 to TRBJ1-1; D not resolved. The CDR3 has 13 residues. V was cut by 0 bases and J by 11 bases, with 13 bases left in between. In germline, CDR1 is SGHAT, CDR2 FQNNGV.

The chain combines TRBV28 with TRBJ2-7; 7 nucleotides line up with TRBD1. Germline lookup yields CDR1 MDHEN and CDR2 SYDVKM. V dropped 5 bases and J dropped 2; count of bases not matched to a gene: 9. The CDR3 spans 15 residues. CDR3 loop: CASSRSGTATYEQYF. The CDR3 DNA reads as TGTGCCAGCAGTCGGTCCGGGACAGCTACCTACGAGCAGTACTTC.

Only one count was recorded for this clone. The gene calls are TRBV5-1 and TRBJ2-7; the D gene is possibly TRBD1 (6 bases). From germline, CDR1 is SGHRS and CDR2 YFSETQ. With 4 bases removed from V and 0 bases from J, the gap between germline ends came to 11 bases. The CDR3 spans 14 residues. CDR3 sequence reads: CASSPQQGSYEQYF. The DNA of the CDR3 is TGCGCCAGCAGCCCTCAACAGGGCTCCTACGAGCAGTACTTC.

The chain couples TRBV10-3 to TRBJ1-4; TRBD1 matches at 8 bases. With V trimmed by 6 bases and J by 4 bases, 7 bases remained unmatched. Germline CDR1 and CDR2: ENHRY and SYGVKD. The CDR3 loop spans 15 amino acids. The CDR3 is CAISPGQGGNEKLFF. Here the CDR3 DNA reads TGTGCCATCAGCCCTGGACAGGGCGGTAATGAAAAACTGTTTTTT.

V is TRBV18 and J is TRBJ1-5, with TRBD1 matching 10 bases. Germline loops: CDR1 KGHSH, CDR2 LQKENI. Trimming took 0 bases from V and 2 from J; bases not matched to a gene: 7. The length of the CDR3 is 18 residues. CDR3 nucleotides: TGTGCCAGCTCACCACCCCACTCCGGGACAGGGGGCAATCAGCCCCAGCATTTT. Its translation is CASSPPHSGTGGNQPQHF.

The chain is built from TRBV7-4 and TRBJ2-7, with 9 bases aligning to TRBD2. Germline loops: CDR1 SGHVT, CDR2 SQSDAQ. V dropped 5 bases and J dropped 1; count of bases not matched to a gene: 9. The CDR3 is 16 residues long. Here the CDR3 reads CASSLGDSGGSYEQYF. The CDR3 region has the DNA TGTGCCAGCAGCCTGGGGGATAGCGGGGGATCCTACGAGCAGTACTTC.

This clone was recorded once. This rearrangement joins TRBV5-1 to TRBJ1-2; TRBD1 might be the D (6 bases). CDR3 length: 17 residues. V gave up 2 bases and J gave up 3 bases, with 20 bases separating them. The germline V gene has CDR1 SGHRS and CDR2 YFSETQ. This chain's CDR3 is CASSFNYDQQGDYGYTF. The CDR3 DNA sequence: TGCGCCAGCAGCTTCAATTATGATCAACAGGGCGACTATGGCTACACCTTC.

The sample holds a few counts of this clone. The chain is built from TRBV29-1 and TRBJ2-2, with unresolved D. Germline loops: CDR1 SQVTM, CDR2 ANQGSEA. Trimming took off 6 bases at V and 5 bases at J, with 10 bases between the two ends. CDR3 length: 12 residues. The CDR3, as DNA: TGCAGCGTCCAGGTCGGAACCGGGGAGCTGTTTTTT. It specifies CSVQVGTGELFF.

The chain links TRBV6-6 to TRBJ2-6, with a possible D match to TRBD1 (5 bases). The germline V gene encodes CDR1 MNHNY and CDR2 SVGAGI (reference sequence). The CDR3 contains 16 residues. V lost 2 bases to trimming and J lost 0 bases, with 8 bases between them. The CDR3 sequence: CASSYDRDSGANVLTF. Written as DNA, the CDR3 is TGTGCCAGCAGTTACGACAGAGACTCTGGGGCCAACGTCCTGACTTTC.

In this sample, this clone turned up a few times. The V call is TRBV30, the J call TRBJ2-2; TRBD1 matches at 7 bases. V lost 2 bases to trimming and J lost 14 bases; unmatched junction nucleotides: 8. Germline values: CDR1 GTSNPN, CDR2 SVGIG (reference sequence). The CDR3 has 12 residues. DNA for the CDR3: TGTGCCTGGAGTCTACCCCAGGGGGTCCTGTTTTTT. Translating it yields CAWSLPQGVLFF.

The rearrangement joins TRBV7-2 to TRBJ2-2; D not resolved. CDR1 SGHTA and CDR2 FQGNSA come from the germline V gene. V was clipped by 10 bases and J by 0 bases, with 9 bases between them. This CDR3 contains 13 residues. The CDR3 DNA reads as TGTGCCATACAGCAGCCGAACACCGGGGAGCTGTTTTTT. Translated: CAIQQPNTGELFF.

CDR3 bases: TGTGCCAGCAGCTTAGATAGGGAGTTCTCCTACGAGCAGTACTTC. Amino acids: CASSLDREFSYEQYF. The V and J genes are TRBV11-2 and TRBJ2-7, with a weak D call TRBD2 (5 bases). The V end lost 0 bases, the J end lost 0 bases, and 9 bases lay between the germline ends. The germline CDR1 and CDR2 sequences are SGHAT and FQNNGV. The CDR3 runs to 15 residues.

The chain recombines TRBV10-3 with TRBJ2-3, with D possibly being TRBD2 (5 bases). Trimming took 6 bases from V and 2 from J, leaving 9 bases between them. Germline lookup yields CDR1 ENHRY and CDR2 SYGVKD. The CDR3 consists of 13 residues. CDR3 sequence (DNA): TGTGCCATCAGGGACTCACTCACAGATACGCAGTATTTT. Its translation is CAIRDSLTDTQYF.